Each of the 9 T cell receptor beta chains below was sequenced from the same sample in a study of cytomegalovirus exposure and HLA in healthy donors. With 60 Vbeta and 13 Jbeta primers, the PCR was carried out. Assay used: immunoSEQ multiplex PCR; TCRdb lists only in-frame clones, some missing. This table holds 65,000 to 70,000 clones, 85% to 90% found once. The sample was PBMCs. The receptors were gathered from a woman in her 30s in good health and CMV-seropositive.

This chain joins TRBV6-1 and TRBJ2-2; the D is unclear. V lost 6 bases and J 7 bases, leaving 15 bases between the germline ends. CDR3 size: 14 residues. Per the germline V gene, CDR1 is MNHNS and CDR2 is SASEGT. CDR3 in amino acids: CASRIALVGGELFF. As DNA, the CDR3 is TGTGCCAGCAGAATAGCCCTCGTTGGCGGGGAGCTGTTTTTT.

The chain has TRBV5-4 and TRBJ2-7; D is possibly TRBD2 (6 bases). CDR3 size: 13 residues. Germline V gives CDR1 SGHNT, CDR2 YYREEE (reference sequence). V shed 4 bases and J shed 6 bases, with 14 bases lying between them. Here the CDR3 reads CASSVAAGPEQYF. The CDR3 DNA reads TGTGCCAGCAGCGTAGCGGCAGGGCCCGAGCAGTACTTC.

The chain couples TRBV5-5 to TRBJ1-5, with 9 bases lining up with TRBD1. Germline loops: CDR1 SGHKS, CDR2 YYEKEE (reference sequence). The CDR3 covers 17 residues. With 0 bases clipped from V and 1 base from J, the junction kept 5 bases outside the gene matches. The CDR3 DNA reads as TGTGCCAGCAGCTTGGGGGACAGGGAGTTCAGCAATCAGCCCCAGCATTTT. Protein product: CASSLGDREFSNQPQHF.

The genes are TRBV10-3 and TRBJ1-3; TRBD1 is a possible D gene (6 bases). Germline loops: CDR1 ENHRY, CDR2 SYGVKD. This CDR3 is built from 14 residues. The ends were cut back, 6 bases at V and 4 bases at J, with 13 bases in the middle. In DNA form, the CDR3 reads TGTGCCATCAGCATCGGACAGAACGGAAACACCATATATTTT. Protein: CAISIGQNGNTIYF.

The chain links TRBV5-1 to TRBJ2-1, with TRBD1 identical over 7 bases. With 7 bases clipped from V and 0 bases from J, the junction kept 22 bases outside the gene matches. This CDR3 has 20 amino acids. The germline V gene has CDR1 SGHRS and CDR2 YFSETQ. For the CDR3, the DNA is TGCGCCAGCGGAAACACAGGGGTCGCACGAGACTACAGCTCCTACAATGAGCAGTTCTTC. It is translated as CASGNTGVARDYSSYNEQFF.

The J gene is TRBJ1-5, the V gene TRBV19; TRBD1 matches at 7 bases. The CDR3 consists of 14 residues. V lost 3 bases to trimming and J lost 6 bases; unmatched junction nucleotides: 5. Germline CDR1 reads LNHDA; CDR2 reads SQIVND (reference sequence). The CDR3 reads CASSMSGGRQPQHF. CDR3 coding DNA: TGTGCCAGTAGTATGTCAGGGGGACGTCAGCCCCAGCATTTT.

This chain joins TRBV28 and TRBJ1-2; D gene ambiguous. The CDR3 sequence is 16 residues long. Germline V gene lookup returns CDR1 MDHEN and CDR2 SYDVKM. V was trimmed by 5 bases and J by 2 bases, leaving 18 bases between them. In DNA, the CDR3 is TGTGCCAGCAGTCCGACTTTCGGTGTCATAAACTATGGCTACACCTTC. Residues: CASSPTFGVINYGYTF.

V is TRBV12-5 and J is TRBJ1-1; D is possibly TRBD1 (5 bases). The V and J ends lost 7 bases and 1 base respectively, with 10 bases between them. Per germline, CDR1 LGHNT and CDR2 FRNRAP. The CDR3 has 13 amino acids. Here the CDR3 reads CASALGANTEAFF. The CDR3 DNA is TGTGCTAGTGCTTTAGGGGCGAACACTGAAGCTTTCTTT.

The V gene is TRBV15, the J gene TRBJ2-5; the match to TRBD2 covers 11 bases. The assigned J gene may be wrong: the sequence end matches TRBJ2-7 better. The V gene's germline CDR1 is LNHNV and CDR2 YYDKDF (reference sequence). There are 15 residues in the CDR3. The CDR3: CATSFRLAGPYEQYF. CDR3 DNA sequence: TGTGCCACCAGCTTTCGACTAGCGGGGCCGTACGAGCAGTACTTC.